This TCR beta chain came from a study of T cell repertoires in cytomegalovirus infection. This clonotype appeared many times. Its antigen remains unidentified. TCRdb passed the reads through MiXCR, listing each CDR3 protein once. This table has around 78,000 distinct CDR3 sequences, around 37% appearing once. The CDR3 spans 14 residues. Germline lookup yields CDR1 KGHDR and CDR2 SFDVKD. V shed 6 bases and J shed 2 bases, with 13 bases lying between them. This material consisted of CD8+ T cells from cultured PBMCs, taken from culture after CMV antigen stimulation. The rearrangement uses TRBV24-1 and TRBJ2-7; weak D call: TRBD2 (6 bases). This TCR came from a human donor in good health (CMV status not recorded). Some clones in this sample may be carry-over from other donors' samples. Here the CDR3 DNA reads TGTGCCACCAGTTCGTCGGGGGAACCCTACGAGCAGTACTTC. This translates into CATSSSGEPYEQYF.